This T cell receptor (beta chain) was obtained from a study of identifying expanded T cells in peripheral blood. CDR3 length equals 16 residues. Trimming removed 5 bases from V and 6 bases from J; junction bases left unmatched: 10. Germline values: CDR1 MDHEN, CDR2 SYDVKM. Healthy donors had no documented immune events, such as infections, while sampled. Method: immunoSEQ multiplex PCR; TCRdb's copy keeps in-frame clones and lacks some. The repertoire holds 45,000 to 75,000 clones, with over 80% as singletons. The sequenced sample consisted of blood. The rearrangement uses TRBV28 and TRBJ2-1; 10 nucleotides match TRBD1. The sequence was obtained from a person aged 18-69 years in good health. CDR3 protein: CASSRGAGQGTNEQFF. The CDR3 DNA reads TGTGCCAGCAGTCGGGGAGCGGGACAGGGGACCAATGAGCAGTTCTTC.